The present T cell receptor (beta chain) was sequenced within a study of T-cell memory formation after mild COVID-19. TCRdb re-derived calls from the 5' RACE reads in MiXCR, one entry per CDR3 protein. The sample lists tens of thousands of distinct CDR3 sequences, over 15% occurring once. The CDR3 loop spans 15 amino acids. The V gene's germline CDR1 is LNHDA and CDR2 SQIVND (reference sequence). Trimming removed 3 bases from V and 8 bases from J, with 17 bases in between. This chain connects TRBV19 to TRBJ2-1; D ambiguous. Sequenced: PBMCs or a T cell subset sorted from them (not recorded which). The source of this sequence is an adult woman who had mild COVID-19 (a few samples of this study predate the infection). Cell type and time point are not known. CDR3 amino acids: CASSMSGSGWDEQFF. The DNA of the CDR3 is TGTGCCAGTAGTATGAGTGGCTCAGGTTGGGATGAGCAGTTCTTC. Based on the CDR3 plus reference TRBV19 and TRBJ2-1, the full variable domain is DGGITQSPKYLFRKEGQNVTLSCEQNLNHDAMYWYRQDPGQGLRLIYYSQIVNDFQKGDIAEGYSVSREKKESFPLTVTSAQKNPTAFYLCASSMSGSGWDEQFFGPGTRLTVL.